The next 25 T cell receptor beta chains were all read from a single sample in a study of T-cell reconstitution after alpha-beta-depleted transplantation in children (dated by TCRdb to about 2016). The treatment or condition label, as the study defines it: allogeneic hematopoietic cell transplantation with graft depleted of TCRalphabeta T cells and CD19 B cells. Libraries came from PCR. TCRdb records Illumina HiSeq 2500 as the sequencer. TCR library preparation used molecular barcoding, with unique molecular identifiers applied to normalize quantification of the TCRbeta repertoire. TCRdb handled the public reads itself, with Q25 trimming in fastp and clone calling in MiXCR, and kept productive beta chains. Each entry is one CDR3 protein sequence, shown with its most common DNA and genes. Present in this sample are under 850,000 distinct CDR3 sequences, less than 15% of which were seen just once. 0.79% of the sample is taken by the ten largest.

This specimen consisted of PBMCs, obtained before TCRalphabeta/CD19-depleted stem cell transplant. All receptors derive from a girl aged 2 to 10 with congenital amegakaryocytic thrombocytopenia, due to receive a stem cell transplant.

This clonotype has a handful of counts. The rearrangement links TRBV20-1 to TRBJ2-7, with D possibly TRBD2 on 6 matching bases. Germline V CDR1 and CDR2: DFQATT, SNEGSKA (reference sequence). The CDR3 is 13 residues long. V lost 5 bases and J 6 bases, leaving 17 bases between the germline ends. CDR3 bases: TGCAGTGCTGCTCGGGACTCTATGCGCGAGCAGTACTTC. Protein sequence: CSAARDSMREQYF.

In this sample, this clonotype turned up a few times. CDR3 sequence (DNA): TGTGCCAGCAGCTCACTAACAGGGGGCGATGGGAAAGAGACCCAGTACTTC. Amino acid sequence: CASSSLTGGDGKETQYF. The rearrangement links TRBV7-9 to TRBJ2-5; TRBD1 matches at 9 bases. The CDR3 is made up of 17 amino acids. Germline V gene data show CDR1 as SEHNR and CDR2 as FQNEAQ (reference sequence). V lost 4 bases, J lost 3 bases, and 12 bases stayed unmatched. Based on the CDR3 plus reference TRBV7-9 and TRBJ2-5, the full variable domain is DTGVSQNPRHKITKRGQNVTFRCDPISEHNRLYWYRQTLGQGPEFLTYFQNEAQLEKSRLLSDRFSAERPKGSFSTLEIQRTEQGDSAMYLCASSSLTGGDGKETQYFGPGTRLLVL.

This clonotype came up many times. The chain recombines TRBV20-1 with TRBJ2-5; D may be TRBD2 (6 bases). Looked up from germline, CDR1 is DFQATT and CDR2 is SNEGSKA (reference sequence). The CDR3 has 13 residues. Deletions cut 0 bases from V and 3 bases from J, with 8 bases between. The CDR3 loop is CSARDGGKETQYF. The CDR3 region has the DNA TGCAGTGCTAGAGATGGGGGGAAAGAGACCCAGTACTTC.

This clonotype occurred once. The rearrangement joins TRBV11-2 to TRBJ2-1, with D tentatively TRBD2 (6 bases). In germline, CDR1 is SGHAT, CDR2 FQNNGV. The length of the CDR3 is 14 residues. Trimming removed 8 bases at V and 5 bases at J, with 16 bases between. The CDR3 DNA sequence: TGTGCCAGCCACTGGGACTTTTTCGACAATGAGCAGTTCTTC. It encodes CASHWDFFDNEQFF.

This clonotype was recorded many times. This sequence joins TRBV28 and TRBJ2-1; D is perhaps TRBD1 (6 bases). Germline V gene data show CDR1 as MDHEN and CDR2 as SYDVKM. The CDR3 has 13 amino acids. Trimming cost V 6 bases and J 8 bases, with 14 bases left between them. The DNA for the CDR3 is TGTGCCAGCAGGCCTCAGGGGTTCGATGAGCAGTTCTTC. It translates to CASRPQGFDEQFF.

This clonotype has at least ten counts. The chain uses TRBV20-1 and TRBJ2-1; D is ambiguous. Germline CDR1 and CDR2: DFQATT and SNEGSKA (reference sequence). With 1 base removed from V and 9 bases from J, the gap between germline ends came to 10 bases. The CDR3 is 12 residues long. This CDR3 reads CSARAALGEQFF. CDR3 sequence (DNA): TGCAGTGCTAGAGCTGCTTTGGGTGAGCAGTTCTTC.

In this sample, this clonotype turned up a few times. The chain carries TRBV27 and TRBJ2-1, with 8 bases matching TRBD1. The germline gives CDR1 MNHEY, CDR2 SMNVEV (reference sequence). This CDR3 has 13 amino acids. The junction had 1 base not matched to a gene; V was cut back by 4 bases and J by 5 bases. The CDR3 nucleotides read TGTGCCAGCAGTTACAGGGGGAACAATGAGCAGTTCTTC. Protein: CASSYRGNNEQFF.

The chain combines TRBV5-1 with TRBJ1-6; 7 bases are a match to TRBD1. This CDR3 comprises 15 residues. Germline CDR1 reads SGHRS; CDR2 reads YFSETQ. V shed 4 bases, J shed 8 bases, and the junction held 9 bases outside the gene matches. The CDR3 DNA reads as TGCGCCAGCAGCGGGAGGACAGGCGAAGATTCACCCCTCCACTTT. It yields the protein CASSGRTGEDSPLHF.

This clonotype has ten or more counts. The chain recombines TRBV9 with TRBJ2-3; D not resolved. This CDR3 has 13 residues. Germline V gene sequence: CDR1 SGDLS, CDR2 YYNGEE. Trimming pared 2 bases from V and 4 bases from J, leaving 8 bases between. CDR3 in DNA: TGTGCCAGCAGCGTCCTCCAGGCAGATACGCAGTATTTT. Translated, it gives CASSVLQADTQYF.

At least ten counts were recorded for this clonotype. The genes are TRBV20-1 and TRBJ2-1; D is perhaps TRBD2 (6 bases). V was cut by 0 bases and J by 3 bases, with 12 bases left in between. The CDR3 consists of 15 residues. Germline V gene data show CDR1 as DFQATT and CDR2 as SNEGSKA (reference sequence). CDR3 residues: CSARDYGSSYNEQFF. CDR3 in DNA: TGCAGTGCTAGAGATTACGGGAGTAGCTACAATGAGCAGTTCTTC.

The sample holds many counts of this clonotype. The chain carries TRBV5-1 and TRBJ2-5; D not resolved. This CDR3 comprises 13 residues. Germline-derived CDR1 and CDR2 are SGHRS and YFSETQ. Trimming cost V 3 bases and J 1 base, with 7 bases left between them. DNA of the CDR3: TGCGCCAGCAGCTCAGGTTTCCAAGAGACCCAGTACTTC. Its translation: CASSSGFQETQYF.

On this clonotype itself: Mismatch with germline at one junction end may stem from a read error. The genes are TRBV27 and TRBJ2-7; 8 nucleotides align to TRBD2. Germline CDR1 reads MNHEY; CDR2 reads SMNVEV (reference sequence). The CDR3 totals 17 residues. The CDR3, as DNA: TGTGCCGGCAGTTTAAAGGCTAGCGGGCTGGGAACCTACGAGCAGTACTTC. This sequence encodes CAGSLKASGLGTYEQYF.

This clonotype was seen ten or more times. The CDR3 here is CSASLGLGIGIQYF. The CDR3 nucleotides are TGCAGTGCTAGCTTGGGACTAGGGATCGGCATTCAGTACTTC. The genes are TRBV20-1 and TRBJ2-4; TRBD2 matches at 8 bases. Germline assignment: CDR1 DFQATT and CDR2 SNEGSKA (reference sequence). The ends lost 3 bases at V and 9 bases at J; junction bases unmatched: 10. There are 14 residues in the CDR3.

This clonotype has a count of ten or more. The rearrangement uses TRBV6-1 and TRBJ2-1; 8 bases line up with TRBD1. V lost 4 bases to trimming and J lost 0 bases; unmatched junction nucleotides: 20. Germline V gene data show CDR1 as MNHNS and CDR2 as SASEGT. This CDR3 comprises 21 residues. The CDR3 sequence is CASSVPRGDRGGAASYNEQFF. DNA of the CDR3: TGTGCCAGCAGTGTTCCTAGAGGCGACAGGGGTGGCGCCGCCTCCTACAATGAGCAGTTCTTC.

The rearrangement joins TRBV12-3 or TRBV12-4 to TRBJ2-1, with 13 bases lining up with TRBD2. V lost 5 bases and J lost 9; bases outside the gene matches: 4. The CDR3 is made up of 14 amino acids. DNA for the CDR3: TGTGCCAGCAGTCGACTAGCGGGAGGTCGTGAGCAGTTCTTC. Translated, it gives CASSRLAGGREQFF.

The chain is built from TRBV7-8 and TRBJ2-5, with TRBD2 identical over 10 bases. With V trimmed by 0 bases and J by 1 base, 2 bases remained unmatched. The CDR3 extends over 16 amino acids. Germline assignment: CDR1 SGHVS and CDR2 FQNEAQ. The CDR3: CASSLAASGGQETQYF. CDR3 DNA sequence: TGTGCCAGCAGCTTAGCGGCTAGCGGGGGCCAAGAGACCCAGTACTTC.

Ten or more counts support this clonotype. The V gene is TRBV20-1, the J gene TRBJ2-1, with D hard to call. The V gene lost 2 bases and the J gene lost 7 bases, with 9 bases spanning the gap. This CDR3 spans 12 amino acids. Germline values: CDR1 DFQATT, CDR2 SNEGSKA (reference sequence). The CDR3 loop is CSARPSKNEQFF. The CDR3 bases are TGCAGTGCTAGACCTTCTAAAAATGAGCAGTTCTTC.

This clonotype was seen ten or more times. This chain joins TRBV12-3 or TRBV12-4 and TRBJ1-2; perhaps TRBD1 as D (5 bases). The CDR3 covers 11 residues. Trimming took off 6 bases at V and 13 bases at J, with 15 bases between the two ends. The CDR3 reads CASSYAGGFTF. DNA of the CDR3: TGTGCCAGCAGCTATGCCGGGGGTTTCACCTTC.

V and J are TRBV7-2 and TRBJ2-7; 8 nucleotides line up with TRBD2. Germline V CDR1 and CDR2: SGHTA, FQGNSA. CDR3 length: 12 residues. V lost 5 bases and J lost 10; bases outside the gene matches: 7. The CDR3 loop is CASSDRLAPQYF. In nucleotides, the CDR3 is TGTGCCAGCAGCGACCGACTAGCGCCACAGTACTTC. Complete variable domain (other parts from reference TRBV7-2 and TRBJ2-7): GAGVSQSPSNKVTEKGKDVELRCDPISGHTALYWYRQSLGQGLEFLIYFQGNSAPDKSGLPSDRFSAERTGGSVSTLTIQRTQQEDSAVYLCASSDRLAPQYFGPGTRLTVT.

This clonotype has at least ten counts. The chain couples TRBV6-5 to TRBJ2-7; D call uncertain. The germline CDR1 and CDR2 sequences are MNHEY and SVGAGI. With 1 base removed from V and 1 base from J, the gap between germline ends came to 8 bases. The CDR3 runs 14 residues. The CDR3 is CASSYFPHSYEQYF. CDR3 sequence (DNA): TGTGCCAGCAGTTACTTTCCGCATTCCTACGAGCAGTACTTC.

This clonotype has at least ten counts. V usage is TRBV20-1 and J usage is TRBJ1-3, with 8 bases that match TRBD1. The CDR3 length is 15 residues. Germline lookup yields CDR1 DFQATT and CDR2 SNEGSKA (reference sequence). Trimming removed 6 bases from V and 0 bases from J; junction bases left unmatched: 7. CDR3 sequence reads: CSAPGQGISGNTIYF. DNA for the CDR3: TGCAGTGCCCCTGGACAGGGAATCTCTGGAAACACCATATATTTT.

The chain joins TRBV12-3 or TRBV12-4 to TRBJ1-4, with D perhaps TRBD1 (6 bases). With 3 bases removed from V and 8 bases from J, the gap between germline ends came to 13 bases. This CDR3 is 14 amino acids long. CDR3 bases: TGTGCCAGCAGTTTCTCGGGGGCAGGGGAAAAACTGTTTTTT. Translating it yields CASSFSGAGEKLFF.

The chain uses TRBV29-1 and TRBJ2-2; possible D gene TRBD2, 6 bases. Trimming shortened V by 1 base and J by 3 bases, and 9 bases separated the two germline ends. The CDR3 has 14 amino acids. Germline V CDR1 and CDR2: SQVTM, ANQGSEA. Here the CDR3 reads CSVEAGLHTGELFF. The CDR3 nucleotides are TGCAGCGTTGAAGCGGGACTCCACACCGGGGAGCTGTTTTTT.

This clonotype came up many times. The rearrangement links TRBV20-1 to TRBJ2-3, with 12 bases aligning to TRBD2. This CDR3 spans 19 amino acids. Germline V gene lookup returns CDR1 DFQATT and CDR2 SNEGSKA (reference sequence). Trimming at V came to 4 bases and at J to 3 bases, leaving 17 bases not matched to a gene. CDR3 region: CSAIQYRLAGGPGTDTQYF. CDR3 bases: TGCAGTGCTATACAATATCGGCTAGCGGGAGGGCCCGGAACAGATACGCAGTATTTT.

This clonotype showed up many times. In nucleotides, the CDR3 is TGCAGTGCTAGAGGACTAGCGGGTCACTACGAGCAGTACTTC. Translated, it gives CSARGLAGHYEQYF. This chain links TRBV20-1 with TRBJ2-7; 10 bases are shared with TRBD2. This CDR3 is built from 14 residues. V shed 1 base, J shed 3 bases, and the junction held 3 bases outside the gene matches. Germline lookup yields CDR1 DFQATT and CDR2 SNEGSKA (reference sequence).